These 12 T cell receptor beta chains were all obtained from the same sample, sequenced in a study of shared clonotypes between healthy human individuals. Only in-frame clones appear in the TCRdb table, and some are missing; sequencing was by immunoSEQ multiplex PCR. The sample has over a million clones, around 97% seen once; the top ten hold roughly 1.1%. The sequenced sample consisted of naive CD4+ T cells sorted from blood. Subset described: CD45RA+ positively selected. The receptors stem from a man under 40 in good health.

This chain connects TRBV18 to TRBJ1-1, with a possible D match to TRBD1 (5 bases). The V and J ends lost 2 bases and 1 base respectively, with 8 bases between them. The CDR3 length is 14 residues. Germline CDR1 and CDR2: KGHSH and LQKENI. As DNA, the CDR3 is TGTGCCAGCTCACCAGGGGCAGGGAACACTGAAGCTTTCTTT. This gives the protein CASSPGAGNTEAFF.

The chain combines TRBV27 with TRBJ2-7; 7 bases are a match to TRBD1. Germline CDR1 and CDR2: MNHEY and SMNVEV (reference sequence). V lost 5 bases to trimming and J lost 2 bases; unmatched junction nucleotides: 12. The CDR3 spans 16 residues. CDR3 protein: CASSLQAGTDPYEQYF. The DNA of the CDR3 is TGTGCCAGCAGTCTCCAGGCCGGGACAGACCCCTACGAGCAGTACTTC.

The rearrangement joins TRBV19 to TRBJ2-5; a possible D gene is TRBD2 (6 bases). The CDR3 covers 13 residues. V was trimmed by 8 bases and J by 0 bases, leaving 10 bases between them. The germline gives CDR1 LNHDA, CDR2 SQIVND (reference sequence). The CDR3 protein is CASDTGDQETQYF. The DNA of the CDR3 is TGTGCCAGTGATACGGGAGACCAAGAGACCCAGTACTTC.

The V and J genes are TRBV25-1 and TRBJ2-2; 7 bases map to TRBD1. This CDR3 region has 16 residues. Per the germline V gene, CDR1 is MGHDK and CDR2 is SYGVNS. V was clipped by 3 bases and J by 3 bases; unmatched bases: 7. The CDR3 nucleotides read TGTGCCAGCAGTGATACAGGGGCATTGGACACCGGGGAGCTGTTTTTT. It yields the protein CASSDTGALDTGELFF.

This clone was recorded once. The chain links TRBV6-6 to TRBJ2-6; D gene uncertain. The length of the CDR3 is 11 residues. Germline V gene data show CDR1 as MNHNY and CDR2 as SVGAGI (reference sequence). The ends were cut back, 7 bases at V and 2 bases at J, with 0 bases in the middle. CDR3 in DNA: TGTGCCAGCACTGGGGCCAACGTCCTGACTTTC. This codes for CASTGANVLTF.

The V call is TRBV28, the J call TRBJ2-4, with 9 bases matching TRBD1. With V trimmed by 9 bases and J by 8 bases, 17 bases remained unmatched. Germline CDR1 MDHEN, CDR2 SYDVKM. CDR3 size: 16 residues. The CDR3 DNA is TGTGCCAGTACAGGGGGCGGTGTGCCCGGATTAGACATTCAGTACTTC. Residues: CASTGGGVPGLDIQYF.

This clone is a singleton in its sample. This chain links TRBV29-1 with TRBJ2-1; D unresolved. V was shortened by 4 bases and J by 9 bases, with 10 bases between the two germline ends. The CDR3 is 11 residues long. Germline V gene lookup returns CDR1 SQVTM and CDR2 ANQGSEA. The CDR3 nucleotides read TGCAGCGTTGCCCCCCCAAGTGAGCAGTTCTTC. Translation gives CSVAPPSEQFF.

The genes are TRBV5-1 and TRBJ2-1, with 8 bases that match TRBD2. CDR3 length: 16 residues. Trimming took 4 bases from V and 4 from J; bases not matched to a gene: 10. The germline gives CDR1 SGHRS, CDR2 YFSETQ. The DNA for the CDR3 is TGCGCCAGCAGCACAGGACTAGCTCTTATATACAATGAGCAGTTCTTC. Its translation is CASSTGLALIYNEQFF.

This clone was counted a single time. V is TRBV4-2 and J is TRBJ2-3; 11 positions match TRBD2. Trimming took 0 bases from V and 7 from J; bases not matched to a gene: 0. The CDR3 is made up of 14 amino acids. The germline gives CDR1 LGHNA, CDR2 YNFKEQ. CDR3 residues: CASSQETSGNTQYF. CDR3 DNA: TGTGCCAGCAGCCAAGAGACTAGCGGGAATACGCAGTATTTT.

This clone has only one observation. In nucleotides, the CDR3 is TGTGCCAGCAGTTTAAAGGACCCTCCCGGCACCGGGGAGCTGTTTTTT. Protein product: CASSLKDPPGTGELFF. The J gene is TRBJ2-2, the V gene TRBV28; D is unresolved. The germline V and J ends were trimmed by 2 bases and 4 bases, with 14 bases remaining between them. Germline lookup yields CDR1 MDHEN and CDR2 SYDVKM. The CDR3 totals 16 residues.

J is TRBJ2-5 and V is TRBV18; 10 nucleotides agree with TRBD2. The CDR3 has 17 amino acids. Germline CDR1 and CDR2: KGHSH and LQKENI. Unmatched junction bases numbered 9, after V lost 2 bases and J lost 3 bases. The CDR3 is CASSPIYGTSGKETQYF. As DNA, the CDR3 is TGTGCCAGCTCACCAATTTATGGAACTAGCGGGAAAGAGACCCAGTACTTC.

This chain uses TRBV7-2 with TRBJ2-2; D may be TRBD2 (6 bases). CDR1 is SGHTA and CDR2 is FQGNSA in the germline V gene. The length of the CDR3 is 15 residues. Between the trimmed V and J ends, which lost 7 bases and 1 base, there was a span of 13 bases. The CDR3 protein is CASTPGRGNTGELFF. DNA for the CDR3: TGTGCCAGCACCCCCGGGAGAGGGAACACCGGGGAGCTGTTTTTT.